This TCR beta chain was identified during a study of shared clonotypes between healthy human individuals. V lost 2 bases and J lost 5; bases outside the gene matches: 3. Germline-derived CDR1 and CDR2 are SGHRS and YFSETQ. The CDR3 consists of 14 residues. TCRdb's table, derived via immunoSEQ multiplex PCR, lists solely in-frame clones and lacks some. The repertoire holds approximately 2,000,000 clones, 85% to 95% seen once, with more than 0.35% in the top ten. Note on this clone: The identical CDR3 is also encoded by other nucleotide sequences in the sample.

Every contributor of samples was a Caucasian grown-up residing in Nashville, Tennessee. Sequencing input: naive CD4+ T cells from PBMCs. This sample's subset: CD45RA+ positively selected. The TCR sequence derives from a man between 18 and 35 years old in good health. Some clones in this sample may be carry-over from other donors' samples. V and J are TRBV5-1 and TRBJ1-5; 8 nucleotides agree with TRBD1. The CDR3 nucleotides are TGCGCCAGCAGCTTAACAGGGGGGGATCAGCCCCAGCATTTT. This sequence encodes CASSLTGGDQPQHF.